Listed here are 12 T cell receptor beta chains from one sample, sequenced in a study of blood T cell repertoires in COVID-19. The table came from immunoSEQ multiplex PCR; TCRdb's copy has only in-frame clones and leaves some out. Among some 200,000 clones listed, 85% to 90% were seen once. What was sequenced was peripheral blood. The receptors originated from a man aged 45-65 years with acute or convalescent COVID-19.

This clone was found once. V and J are TRBV5-8 and TRBJ1-1; 7 positions agree with TRBD1. Germline values: CDR1 SGHTS, CDR2 YDEGEE. The V gene end was trimmed by 5 bases and the J gene end by 5 bases; junction bases not matched to a gene: 6. CDR3 size: 13 residues. The CDR3 is CASSRGHQTEAFF. The CDR3 DNA is TGTGCCAGCAGTAGGGGGCATCAGACTGAAGCTTTCTTT.

This chain uses TRBV5-4 with TRBJ2-2; D possibly corresponds to TRBD1 (5 bases). The CDR3 totals 15 residues. Trimming removed 4 bases at V and 5 bases at J, with 15 bases between. Germline CDR1 and CDR2: SGHNT and YYREEE (reference sequence). CDR3 DNA sequence: TGTGCCAGCAGCACGTCAGGGTCTCGGACCGGGGAGCTGTTTTTT. Protein product: CASSTSGSRTGELFF.

The chain uses TRBV7-3 and TRBJ2-6; D gene unclear. This CDR3 has 15 amino acids. CDR1 is SGHTA and CDR2 is FQGTGA in the germline V gene. V gave up 5 bases and J gave up 0 bases, with 8 bases separating them. The CDR3 bases are TGTGCCAGCAGCCAGACTTCCTCTGGGGCCAACGTCCTGACTTTC. Translation gives CASSQTSSGANVLTF.

The chain recombines TRBV2 with TRBJ1-2; TRBD1 matches at 8 bases. The CDR3 contains 15 residues. Germline trimming cut 1 base from V and 5 bases from J; bases unmatched to any gene: 6. CDR1 and CDR2 (germline): SNHLY, FYNNEI. The CDR3 sequence is CASSEDRGTIYGYTF. In DNA, the CDR3 is TGTGCCAGCAGTGAAGACAGGGGGACTATTTATGGCTACACCTTC. The full variable domain, its missing parts supplied by reference TRBV2 and TRBJ1-2, is EPEVTQTPSHQVTQMGQEVILRCVPISNHLYFYWYRQILGQKVEFLVSFYNNEISEKSEIFDDQFSVERPDGSNFTLKIRSTKLEDSAMYFCASSEDRGTIYGYTFGSGTRLTVV.

The CDR3 DNA reads as TGTGCCAGCAGCTTAGGACTAGATTTTGAGCAGTTCTTC. Translating gives CASSLGLDFEQFF. The V and J genes are TRBV7-9 and TRBJ2-1; tentative D call: TRBD2 (6 bases). Trimming took off 1 base at V and 9 bases at J, with 10 bases between the two ends. CDR3 length: 13 residues. Germline V CDR1 and CDR2: SEHNR, FQNEAQ (reference sequence).

The gene calls are TRBV6-2 or TRBV6-3 and TRBJ2-7; 11 bases are shared with TRBD2. The CDR3 runs 16 residues. Trimming at V came to 0 bases and at J to 3 bases, leaving 4 bases not matched to a gene. Per germline, CDR1 MNHEY and CDR2 SVGEGT. CDR3 loop: CASSYSTSGAFYEQYF. The CDR3, as DNA: TGTGCCAGCAGTTACTCGACTAGCGGGGCCTTCTACGAGCAGTACTTC.

The rearrangement joins TRBV11-2 to TRBJ1-2; D gene ambiguous. The CDR3 length is 15 residues. CDR1 and CDR2 (germline): SGHAT, FQNNGV. V was trimmed by 4 bases and J by 8 bases, leaving 20 bases between them. CDR3 nucleotides: TGTGCCAGCAGCTCGCCGAGGAGGCCGGTGGGGGGCTACACCTTC. It translates to CASSSPRRPVGGYTF.

J is TRBJ1-1 and V is TRBV12-3 or TRBV12-4; unclear D gene. This CDR3 is 13 amino acids long. The CDR3 region has the DNA TGTGTAACGGAGTCCGGGGAGAACACTGAAGCTTTCTTT. It encodes CVTESGENTEAFF.

V is TRBV5-1 and J is TRBJ2-5; 7 nucleotides align to TRBD1. V trimming: 4 bases; J trimming: 4 bases; junction bases outside the gene matches: 16. Germline loops: CDR1 SGHRS, CDR2 YFSETQ. The CDR3 has 17 amino acids. CDR3 region: CASSNNPGQALGETQYF. The CDR3, as DNA: TGCGCCAGCAGCAACAATCCAGGACAGGCCCTAGGAGAGACCCAGTACTTC.

V usage is TRBV2 and J usage is TRBJ1-1; D possibly corresponds to TRBD1 (6 bases). The germline V gene encodes CDR1 SNHLY and CDR2 FYNNEI. The CDR3 is 14 amino acids. V was trimmed by 4 bases and J by 1 base, leaving 10 bases between them. CDR3 bases: TGTGCCAGCAGTGTGGGCAGGGGGAACACTGAAGCTTTCTTT. Amino acids: CASSVGRGNTEAFF.

This chain joins TRBV30 and TRBJ1-4; 7 nucleotides line up with TRBD1. This CDR3 is 15 amino acids long. V shed 2 bases, J shed 8 bases, and the junction held 11 bases outside the gene matches. Germline CDR1 and CDR2: GTSNPN and SVGIG (reference sequence). The CDR3 reads CAWSPRDRYPEKLFF. CDR3 coding DNA: TGTGCCTGGAGTCCGAGGGACAGATATCCGGAAAAACTGTTTTTT.

CDR3 coding DNA: TGTGCCAGCAGCCAAGCCCGGGCAGATACGCAGTATTTT. Protein sequence: CASSQARADTQYF. The chain has TRBV3-1 (or the pseudogene TRBV3-2) and TRBJ2-3; D remains unclear. CDR3 length: 13 amino acids. Germline V gene lookup returns CDR1 LGHDT and CDR2 YNNKEL (reference sequence). Trimming took 1 base from V and 4 from J, leaving 6 bases between them.